The 24 T cell receptor beta chains below were found in one sample sequenced in a study of CD8+ T cells in alopecia areata. Treatment noted: oral pan-JAK inhibitor, 5-10 mg twice daily. After isolation, RNA underwent reverse transcription to generate cDNA as the sequencing template. The protocol was immunoSEQ multiplex PCR, while the TCRdb copy is restricted to in-frame clones and leaves out a portion. The sample records roughly 99,000 clones, roughly 84% being singletons. The sequenced sample was CD8+ T cells sorted from blood, obtained at week 24, from a patient treated with tofacitinib. The receptors were sampled from a human donor with alopecia areata.

The V gene is TRBV2, the J gene TRBJ1-5; 10 bases fit TRBD1. With 8 bases clipped from V and 2 bases from J, the junction kept 3 bases outside the gene matches. The CDR3 consists of 14 residues. CDR1 and CDR2 from the germline V gene are SNHLY and FYNNEI. CDR3 protein: CASDRGQGNQPQHF. For the CDR3, the DNA is TGTGCCAGCGACAGGGGGCAAGGCAATCAGCCCCAGCATTTT.

This clone occurred a few times. The CDR3 loop reads CASSRAQATAAEQYF. CDR3 bases: TGCGCCAGCAGCCGAGCCCAGGCTACCGCTGCCGAGCAGTACTTC. V usage is TRBV4-1 and J usage is TRBJ2-7, with unresolved D. Looked up from germline, CDR1 is MGHRA and CDR2 is YSYEKL. The CDR3 is 15 amino acids. The ends were cut back, 4 bases at V and 6 bases at J, with 19 bases in the middle.

The chain joins TRBV25-1 to TRBJ2-1, with 8 bases identical to TRBD1. This CDR3 has 15 residues. Germline values: CDR1 MGHDK, CDR2 SYGVNS. J lost 1 base, V lost 8 bases, and 7 bases had no gene match. Here the CDR3 reads CASRLQGASYNEQFF. CDR3 nucleotides: TGTGCCAGCCGCCTTCAGGGGGCGTCCTACAATGAGCAGTTCTTC.

The rearrangement links TRBV4-1 to TRBJ1-1, with TRBD1 as a possible D gene (6 bases). The CDR3 loop spans 15 amino acids. Trimming shortened V by 0 bases and J by 3 bases, and 11 bases separated the two germline ends. Germline V gives CDR1 MGHRA, CDR2 YSYEKL. CDR3 DNA sequence: TGCGCCAGCAGCCAAGAAGGCAGGGGAGACACTGAAGCTTTCTTT. Encoded protein: CASSQEGRGDTEAFF.

The chain links TRBV29-1 to TRBJ1-1, with D possibly TRBD1 on 5 matching bases. The germline CDR1 and CDR2 sequences are SQVTM and ANQGSEA. This CDR3 spans 16 amino acids. V was pared by 7 bases and J by 0 bases, with 21 bases between. CDR3 in DNA: TGCAGCGCCGCTAGTATAACGGGGGGTTTGAACACTGAAGCTTTCTTT. Translating gives CSAASITGGLNTEAFF.

This clone was observed a single time. The sample has other DNA sequences that encode this CDR3 too. This sequence joins TRBV7-2 and TRBJ2-7; tentatively, D is TRBD2 (5 bases). Trimming left V 5 bases short and J 4 bases short, with 6 bases between. The CDR3 contains 11 residues. The V gene's germline CDR1 is SGHTA and CDR2 FQGNSA. Here the CDR3 reads CASSPGYEQYF. The DNA for the CDR3 is TGTGCCAGCAGCCCGGGGTACGAGCAGTACTTC.

The chain has TRBV19 and TRBJ1-1; D gene uncertain. V shed 8 bases and J shed 4 bases, with 17 bases lying between them. The CDR3 sequence is 14 residues long. Germline-derived CDR1 and CDR2 are LNHDA and SQIVND (reference sequence). CDR3 sequence reads: CASGPHGGGTEAFF. Here the CDR3 DNA reads TGTGCCAGTGGTCCCCACGGCGGAGGCACTGAAGCTTTCTTT.

The CDR3 DNA reads TGTGCCAGCAGCTTAGTTCAGCGGCAAGAGACCCAGTACTTC. Its protein product is CASSLVQRQETQYF. The rearrangement joins TRBV7-9 to TRBJ2-5; D is possibly TRBD2 (5 bases). The CDR3 sequence is 14 residues long. Trimming shortened V by 1 base and J by 2 bases, and 8 bases separated the two germline ends. Germline V CDR1 and CDR2: SEHNR, FQNEAQ (reference sequence).

CDR3 residues: CASSQPNRTSGYNEQFF. In nucleotides, the CDR3 is TGCGCCAGCAGTCAACCAAATAGGACTAGCGGATACAATGAGCAGTTCTTC. The chain uses TRBV23-1 and TRBJ2-1; 10 bases map to TRBD2. TRBV23-1 is classed as an ORF, of uncertain function. The CDR3 runs 17 residues. V shed 2 bases and J 4 bases; nucleotides not matched to a gene: 8.

The rearrangement links TRBV6-6 to TRBJ2-1; D is uncertain. Deletions cut 2 bases from V and 4 bases from J, with 3 bases between. CDR1 is MNHNY and CDR2 is SVGAGI in the germline V gene (reference sequence). This CDR3 comprises 12 residues. For the CDR3, the DNA is TGTGCCAGCAGTTACACTTACAATGAGCAGTTCTTC. It translates to CASSYTYNEQFF.

This chain links TRBV6-5 with TRBJ2-7, with TRBD1 matching 12 bases. This CDR3 is 15 amino acids long. Germline CDR1 is MNHEY and CDR2 is SVGAGI. J was trimmed by 3 bases and V by 6 bases; bases with no gene match: 6. The CDR3 nucleotides read TGTGCCAGCAGCCTCGGGACAGGGGGCCTCTACGAGCAGTACTTC. It is translated as CASSLGTGGLYEQYF.

This chain links TRBV7-9 with TRBJ1-5, with D possibly being TRBD1 (5 bases). CDR1 and CDR2 from the germline V gene are SEHNR and FQNEAQ (reference sequence). V was clipped by 0 bases and J by 1 base, with 7 bases between them. The CDR3 contains 15 residues. CDR3 bases: TGTGCCAGCAGCTTAGCAGGGGCGAGCAATCAGCCCCAGCATTTT. Its translation: CASSLAGASNQPQHF.

This clone appeared a few times. This sample also contains other DNA sequences that code for the same CDR3. The chain carries TRBV4-1 and TRBJ2-7, with 8 bases matching TRBD2. J gave up 2 bases and V 1 base, and 1 base lay outside the gene matches. Looked up from germline, CDR1 is MGHRA and CDR2 is YSYEKL. CDR3 length: 14 residues. CDR3 in amino acids: CASSQGRGAYEQYF. Here the CDR3 DNA reads TGCGCCAGCAGCCAAGGGCGGGGGGCCTACGAGCAGTACTTC.

The count of this clone is one. The rearrangement uses TRBV11-2 and TRBJ2-2; D is unclear. Germline assignment: CDR1 SGHAT and CDR2 FQNNGV. V was clipped by 1 base and J by 1 base, with 10 bases between them. This CDR3 has 16 residues. CDR3 residues: CASSLGIWVNTGELFF. The CDR3 DNA reads as TGTGCCAGCAGCTTAGGAATTTGGGTGAACACCGGGGAGCTGTTTTTT.

V usage is TRBV7-2 and J usage is TRBJ2-5; D remains unclear. Trimming took off 5 bases at V and 2 bases at J, with 21 bases between the two ends. The CDR3 extends over 17 amino acids. Per germline, CDR1 SGHTA and CDR2 FQGNSA. The CDR3 sequence: CASSRSGYLNTQETQYF. The CDR3 DNA follows: TGTGCCAGCAGCCGTAGTGGATACCTGAACACACAAGAGACCCAGTACTTC.

Of note for this clone: Within the sample, other DNA sequences also encode this same CDR3. The chain joins TRBV5-1 to TRBJ2-7; 8 nucleotides match TRBD1. Germline lookup yields CDR1 SGHRS and CDR2 YFSETQ. The CDR3 loop spans 14 amino acids. With 4 bases clipped from V and 3 bases from J, the junction kept 6 bases outside the gene matches. The DNA of the CDR3 is TGCGCCAGCAGCCCCGGACAGGGAAACTACGAGCAGTACTTC. This codes for CASSPGQGNYEQYF.

The chain carries TRBV29-1 and TRBJ2-2; TRBD1 matches at 8 bases. Looked up from germline, CDR1 is SQVTM and CDR2 is ANQGSEA. The V and J ends lost 4 bases and 3 bases, in that order; junction bases with no gene match: 4. CDR3 length: 14 amino acids. The CDR3 sequence: CSVGTGSHTGELFF. DNA for the CDR3: TGCAGCGTTGGGACAGGGTCGCACACCGGGGAGCTGTTTTTT.

The chain links TRBV12-5 to TRBJ2-5; D possibly corresponds to TRBD1 (6 bases). Germline V gene data show CDR1 as LGHNT and CDR2 as FRNRAP. This CDR3 has 17 amino acids. V lost 1 base and J 1 base, leaving 16 bases between the germline ends. The CDR3 is CASGLGTEPPFQETQYF. The CDR3 nucleotides read TGTGCTAGTGGTTTGGGGACAGAGCCCCCTTTCCAAGAGACCCAGTACTTC.

The chain combines TRBV9 with TRBJ2-6; D not resolved. V gave up 5 bases and J gave up 0 bases, with 6 bases separating them. The CDR3 is made up of 14 amino acids. CDR1 and CDR2 from the germline V gene are SGDLS and YYNGEE. The CDR3 DNA sequence: TGTGCCAGCAGTGCGTTCTCTGGGGCCAACGTCCTGACTTTC. This codes for CASSAFSGANVLTF. Together with reference TRBV9 and TRBJ2-6, the CDR3 gives the full variable domain: DSGVTQTPKHLITATGQRVTLRCSPRSGDLSVYWYQQSLDQGLQFLIQYYNGEERAKGNILERFSAQQFPDLHSELNLSSLELGDSALYFCASSAFSGANVLTFGAGSRLTVL.

Turning to this clone: Other DNA sequences in the same sample also yield this CDR3. The gene calls are TRBV11-2 and TRBJ1-2; unclear D gene. There are 15 residues in the CDR3. Trimming left V 5 bases short and J 8 bases short, with 21 bases between. The germline V gene encodes CDR1 SGHAT and CDR2 FQNNGV. The CDR3 DNA follows: TGTGCCAGCAGCACACTCGGGCCTGCGGCGAAAGGCTACACCTTC. Amino acid sequence: CASSTLGPAAKGYTF.

The CDR3 protein is CASSKSGGNTGELFF. In DNA, the CDR3 is TGTGCCAGCAGTAAAAGCGGGGGAAACACCGGGGAGCTGTTTTTT. The V and J genes are TRBV2 and TRBJ2-2; 8 nucleotides align to TRBD2. The CDR3 is 15 residues long. CDR1 and CDR2 (germline): SNHLY, FYNNEI. The junction had 4 bases not matched to a gene; V was cut back by 5 bases and J by 2 bases. The full variable domain, completed using reference TRBV2 and TRBJ2-2, is EPEVTQTPSHQVTQMGQEVILRCVPISNHLYFYWYRQILGQKVEFLVSFYNNEISEKSEIFDDQFSVERPDGSNFTLKIRSTKLEDSAMYFCASSKSGGNTGELFFGEGSRLTVL.

The chain has TRBV7-9 and TRBJ1-1; the D gene is possibly TRBD1 (5 bases). The germline V gene has CDR1 SEHNR and CDR2 FQNEAQ (reference sequence). Trimming took 2 bases from V and 2 from J, leaving 9 bases between them. The CDR3 loop spans 14 amino acids. The chain's CDR3 is CASSLLGENTEAFF. CDR3 nucleotide sequence: TGTGCCAGCAGCTTATTGGGGGAAAACACTGAAGCTTTCTTT.

In its sample, this clone was seen once. The V call is TRBV5-6, the J call TRBJ2-7; D is undetermined. CDR1 and CDR2 from the germline V gene are SGHDT and YYEEEE. The CDR3 has 12 residues. V was clipped by 1 base and J by 0 bases, with 2 bases between them. CDR3 residues: CASSLYSYEQYF. The CDR3 nucleotides are TGTGCCAGCAGCTTGTACTCCTACGAGCAGTACTTC.

The chain joins TRBV2 to TRBJ2-1; 7 positions agree with TRBD1. The J segment lost 7 bases and the V segment lost 1 base, leaving 7 bases of the junction unmatched. The CDR3 loop spans 15 amino acids. Germline V gives CDR1 SNHLY, CDR2 FYNNEI. The CDR3 is CASSEVEGANNEQFF. The CDR3 DNA follows: TGTGCCAGCAGTGAAGTCGAGGGGGCTAATAATGAGCAGTTCTTC.